This T cell receptor (beta chain) came from a study of response to subunit inactivated influenza vaccine. Study results and caveats: Authors suggested each seasonal flu vaccination may recruit only limited numbers of new T cells.

About this clonotype: What it recognizes is unknown.

TCRdb passed the RT-PCR reads through MiXCR, listing each CDR3 protein once. The data hold 600,000 to 850,000 distinct CDR3 sequences, with 14% observed a single time. The CDR3 loop spans 15 amino acids. CDR1 and CDR2 (germline): LGHNA, YSLEER. V was pared by 0 bases and J by 6 bases, with 12 bases between. The sample in question was PBMCs from blood, obtained roughly 15 days before vaccination. The TCR sequence derives from a man aged 45-65 years who received an inactivated influenza vaccine. The chain has TRBV4-3 and TRBJ2-1; no definite D call. CDR3 bases: TGCGCCAGCAGCCAAGACTACACTTTTCCCAATGAGCAGTTCTTC. Encoded protein: CASSQDYTFPNEQFF.